This T cell receptor beta chain came from a study of vaccination effects on CD4 cells after COVID-19. Repertoires were generated with immunoSEQ multiplex PCR, while TCRdb's copy carries only in-frame clones and drops some. The repertoire has tens of thousands of clones, approximately 72% of them found once; the top ten carry under 30%. Points on this clone: What it binds is unknown.

V was shortened by 4 bases and J by 1 base, with 8 bases between the two germline ends. Germline values: CDR1 MNHEY, CDR2 SVGEGT. The CDR3 contains 14 residues. Following an approximately 11-day culture, CD4+ T cells were purified. The chain recombines TRBV6-2 or TRBV6-3 with TRBJ1-5, with D perhaps matching TRBD1 (5 bases). Material: CD4+ T cells from PBMCs cultured without peptide, obtained before COVID-19 vaccination. The receptor was isolated from a human donor who had a prior SARS-CoV-2 infection. The CDR3 here is CASSSRDSNQPQHF. CDR3 DNA sequence: TGTGCCAGCAGTTCCCGGGACAGCAATCAGCCCCAGCATTTT.